This T cell receptor beta chain was sequenced during a study of identical twins. This clonotype was picked up a small number of times. The CDR3 sequence is 19 residues long. V gave up 0 bases and J gave up 3 bases; unmatched junction bases: 14. Looked up from germline, CDR1 is LGHNA and CDR2 is YNFKEQ. One entry per CDR3 protein, called by TCRdb with MiXCR from the 5' RACE reads. This sample yields a few hundred thousand distinct CDR3 sequences, of which 12% are seen a single time; 7.2% belongs to the top ten. The same specimen was also included in a second study, on yellow fever vaccine responses in identical twins.

The chain is built from TRBV4-2 and TRBJ1-1; 9 bases map to TRBD1. Sequenced sample: CD8+ T cells sorted from blood. The receptor was derived from a woman aged 18-29 years in good health. Here the CDR3 DNA reads TGTGCCAGCAGCCAAGATGCCGCAACAGGGGGCTGGGTATACACTGAAGCTTTCTTT. Translated: CASSQDAATGGWVYTEAFF.